Below are 17 T cell receptor beta chains sequenced from a single sample in a study of shared clonotypes between healthy human individuals. This table comes from immunoSEQ multiplex PCR, and its TCRdb copy is limited to in-frame clones, with some not included. The data show over 750,000 clones, around 96% seen once. Naive CD8 populations comprised CD45RO-negative cells positively selected for CCR7, excluding terminally differentiated effector memory CD45RA+ cells. Source material: naive CD8+ T cells sorted from blood. The receptors shown here come from a man under 40 in good health.

V is TRBV7-8 and J is TRBJ1-2; no reliable D call. From germline, CDR1 is SGHVS and CDR2 FQNEAQ. The ends were cut back, 1 base at V and 3 bases at J, with 9 bases in the middle. The CDR3 is 14 residues long. CDR3 nucleotide sequence: TGTGCCAGCAGCTTAGACATCCTTGACTATGGCTACACCTTC. Residues: CASSLDILDYGYTF.

The chain recombines TRBV18 with TRBJ1-1; weak D call: TRBD1 (6 bases). Germline V lookup: CDR1 KGHSH, CDR2 LQKENI. Trimming left V 5 bases short and J 6 bases short, with 22 bases between. The CDR3 extends over 16 amino acids. As DNA, the CDR3 is TGTGCCAGCTCAGCCCCACCGGGACAATCTGACGCTGAAGCTTTCTTT. Translating it yields CASSAPPGQSDAEAFF.

V usage is TRBV30 and J usage is TRBJ1-1; the D is unclear. The CDR3 spans 13 residues. The ends were cut back, 4 bases at V and 0 bases at J, with 9 bases in the middle. Per the germline V gene, CDR1 is GTSNPN and CDR2 is SVGIG (reference sequence). The CDR3 loop reads CAWTYSLNTEAFF. CDR3 sequence (DNA): TGTGCCTGGACCTACAGCCTGAACACTGAAGCTTTCTTT. Supplemented by reference TRBV30 and TRBJ1-1, the full variable domain reads SQTIHQWPATLVQPVGSPLSLECTVEGTSNPNLYWYRQAAGRGLQLLFYSVGIGQISSEVPQNLSASRPQDRQFILSSKKLLLSDSGFYLCAWTYSLNTEAFFGQGTRLTVV.

V and J are TRBV29-1 and TRBJ2-7, with 9 positions matching TRBD2. The CDR3 length is 18 residues. In germline, CDR1 is SQVTM, CDR2 ANQGSEA. The V segment lost 0 bases and the J segment 2 bases; nucleotides outside the gene matches: 14. The CDR3: CSVEEGGILAGTTYEQYF. CDR3 DNA sequence: TGCAGCGTTGAAGAAGGAGGGATCCTAGCGGGGACGACCTACGAGCAGTACTTC.

V and J are TRBV7-6 and TRBJ2-7; D is undetermined. The CDR3 extends over 14 amino acids. Looked up from germline, CDR1 is SGHVS and CDR2 is FNYEAQ. V gave up 5 bases and J gave up 2 bases, with 13 bases separating them. CDR3: CASSPRTEAYEQYF. The CDR3 DNA follows: TGTGCCAGCAGCCCCCGGACGGAAGCCTACGAGCAGTACTTC.

The J gene is TRBJ2-3, the V gene TRBV29-1, with D tentatively TRBD1 (6 bases). Germline V gene sequence: CDR1 SQVTM, CDR2 ANQGSEA. The CDR3 extends over 17 amino acids. Trimming shortened V by 1 base and J by 2 bases, and 19 bases separated the two germline ends. The CDR3: CSVEVEGTQGFTDTQYF. CDR3 bases: TGCAGCGTTGAAGTTGAGGGAACACAGGGCTTCACAGATACGCAGTATTTT.

The chain recombines TRBV27 with TRBJ2-1; D gene uncertain. Per the germline V gene, CDR1 is MNHEY and CDR2 is SMNVEV (reference sequence). The CDR3 covers 14 residues. Trimming removed 3 bases at V and 2 bases at J, with 8 bases between. Written as DNA, the CDR3 is TGTGCCAGCAGTTTGGCAGTTCCCTACAATGAGCAGTTCTTC. Residues: CASSLAVPYNEQFF.

The chain joins TRBV27 to TRBJ2-1, with a weak D call TRBD2 (5 bases). There are 15 residues in the CDR3. The germline CDR1 and CDR2 sequences are MNHEY and SMNVEV (reference sequence). V shed 2 bases and J shed 8 bases, with 16 bases lying between them. CDR3 coding DNA: TGTGCCAGCAGTTTACGGTTGAGGGTGGGAGATGAGCAGTTCTTC. Its translation is CASSLRLRVGDEQFF.

J is TRBJ2-7 and V is TRBV4-1, with 13 bases aligning to TRBD2. V was pared by 4 bases and J by 0 bases, with 9 bases of the junction left unmatched. Per germline, CDR1 MGHRA and CDR2 YSYEKL. The CDR3 runs to 18 residues. CDR3 region: CASSPDGLAGVNSYEQYF. For the CDR3, the DNA is TGCGCCAGCAGCCCCGACGGACTAGCGGGAGTCAACTCCTACGAGCAGTACTTC.

This rearrangement joins TRBV28 to TRBJ2-7; possibly TRBD1 for D (6 bases). This CDR3 spans 16 amino acids. V shed 4 bases and J shed 4 bases, with 20 bases lying between them. Germline CDR1 and CDR2: MDHEN and SYDVKM. CDR3 protein: CASSSRFVGGYYEQYF. CDR3 sequence (DNA): TGTGCCAGCAGTTCTCGGTTTGTTGGGGGCTATTACGAGCAGTACTTC.

V and J are TRBV6-5 and TRBJ2-7; D is uncertain. The CDR3 extends over 15 amino acids. Trimming took 7 bases from V and 2 from J, leaving 18 bases between them. Germline CDR1 reads MNHEY; CDR2 reads SVGAGI. CDR3 residues: CASIHRSVDTYEQYF. DNA for the CDR3: TGTGCCAGCATCCACCGGAGCGTAGATACCTACGAGCAGTACTTC.

The V call is TRBV7-8, the J call TRBJ2-6; weak D call: TRBD1 (6 bases). CDR1 and CDR2 from the germline V gene are SGHVS and FQNEAQ. V was cut by 4 bases and J by 2 bases, with 9 bases left in between. The CDR3 has 15 residues. The CDR3 reads CASSSGHPGANVLTF. In nucleotides, the CDR3 is TGTGCCAGCAGCTCGGGACACCCTGGGGCCAACGTCCTGACTTTC.

The V gene is TRBV7-9, the J gene TRBJ1-5, with 8 bases aligning to TRBD1. The CDR3 spans 14 residues. Germline CDR1 reads SEHNR; CDR2 reads FQNEAQ (reference sequence). V lost 5 bases to trimming and J lost 7 bases; unmatched junction nucleotides: 7. This CDR3 is CASSHGQGGQPQHF. DNA of the CDR3: TGTGCCAGCAGCCACGGACAGGGAGGACAGCCCCAGCATTTT.

The chain has TRBV11-2 and TRBJ2-7, with D hard to call. CDR3 size: 14 residues. V lost 3 bases and J lost 4, with 13 bases in between. Germline CDR1 SGHAT, CDR2 FQNNGV. The CDR3 spells CASSFGTDLYEQYF. CDR3 DNA sequence: TGTGCCAGCAGCTTTGGAACAGACCTATACGAGCAGTACTTC.

V usage is TRBV5-4 and J usage is TRBJ2-2; the D is unclear. The V gene's germline CDR1 is SGHNT and CDR2 YYREEE (reference sequence). The CDR3 sequence is 14 residues long. Trimming pared 0 bases from V and 4 bases from J, leaving 7 bases between. The CDR3 coding sequence is TGTGCCAGCAGCTTGGAAGGGCCCACCGGGGAGCTGTTTTTT. Protein sequence: CASSLEGPTGELFF.

V is TRBV7-2 and J is TRBJ2-3; D remains ambiguous. There are 14 residues in the CDR3. CDR1 SGHTA and CDR2 FQGNSA come from the germline V gene. The V gene lost 7 bases and the J gene lost 1 base, with 12 bases spanning the gap. The CDR3 here is CASNEPGGTDTQYF. The CDR3, as DNA: TGTGCCAGCAACGAACCTGGGGGCACAGATACGCAGTATTTT.

This chain links TRBV7-9 with TRBJ2-2; D is perhaps TRBD1 (6 bases). The CDR3 runs 16 residues. Germline V lookup: CDR1 SEHNR, CDR2 FQNEAQ (reference sequence). The ends were cut back, 1 base at V and 3 bases at J, with 12 bases in the middle. The CDR3 is CASSLDLTGYTGELFF. The CDR3 DNA reads as TGTGCCAGCAGCTTAGATCTTACAGGGTACACCGGGGAGCTGTTTTTT.